The rows below give T cell receptor beta chains drawn from one sample of a study of T-cell reconstitution after alpha-beta-depleted transplantation in children. A single record per CDR3 protein comes from TCRdb applying MiXCR to the PCR reads. The sample contains around 200,000 distinct CDR3 sequences, around 9.6% of which appear only once. This sample comprised PBMCs from the stem cell graft donor, obtained from the stem cell graft. The receptors were sampled from a human donor who donated a stem cell graft to a child with acute lymphoblastic leukemia. CDR3s include the opening cysteine and the closing phenylalanine or tryptophan. A D gene is named only where the DNA matches it firmly. Clone size, where shown, is once, few, many, or a class for clones that have expanded.

>TRBJ1-5|TRBD1|TRBV25-1|many
TGTGCCAGCAGTGAATCAGGGGGCGGTAATCAGCCCCAGCATTTT
CASSESGGGNQPQHF
>TRBJ2-5|NA|TRBV20-1|few
TGCAGTGCTAGACCGGGACACCTCCAAGAGACCCAGTACTTC
CSARPGHLQETQYF
>TRBJ2-3|TRBD1|TRBV20-1|NA
TGCAGTGCCCTCGGACAGGGGTTCAACACAGATACGCAGTATTTT
CSALGQGFNTDTQYF
>TRBJ2-6|NA|TRBV14|many
TGTGCCAGCAGCCCCCGGGCGACCGGGGCCAACGTCCTGACTTTC
CASSPRATGANVLTF
>TRBJ2-7|TRBD1|TRBV12-3/TRBV12-4|many
TGTGCCAGCAGTTCCGCCCGGACAGGGAGCTACGAGCAGTACTTC
CASSSARTGSYEQYF
>TRBJ1-3|TRBD1|TRBV7-9|many
TGTGCCAGCTTACCTTGGACAGGCAGACCTGGAAACACCATATATTTT
CASLPWTGRPGNTIYF
>TRBJ1-5|NA|TRBV10-3|few
TGTGCCATCAGTGAGGGGGCAGGGTCAGTGGTACAGCCCCAGCATTTT
CAISEGAGSVVQPQHF
>TRBJ2-5|TRBD1|TRBV6-6|NA
TGTGCCAGCGCCGACAGGGGGCTGCTATCCCAGTACTTC
CASADRGLLSQYF
>TRBJ2-5|TRBD2|TRBV10-2|many
TGCGCCAGCCGGCCTAGCGGGGGACAAGAGACCCAGTACTTC
CASRPSGGQETQYF
>TRBJ1-4|NA|TRBV11-1|few
TGTGCCAGCAGCTTACGTCTTGAGGAAAAACTGTTTTTT
CASSLRLEEKLFF
>TRBJ2-7|NA|TRBV5-1|NA
TGCGCCAGCAGCTTGTTTGAGACCTACGAGCAGTACTTC
CASSLFETYEQYF
>TRBJ2-7|TRBD1|TRBV6-2/TRBV6-3|NA
TGTGCCGCCACCGGGACAGGGGAGCTCGAGCAGTACTTC
CAATGTGELEQYF
>TRBJ1-6|NA|TRBV20-1|few
TGCAGTGCTAGAGATGCAGGGGAAGATTCACCCCTCCACTTT
CSARDAGEDSPLHF
>TRBJ2-7|TRBD2|TRBV12-3/TRBV12-4|NA
TGTGCCAGCAGCGGGGGGAACGCCTACGAGCAGTACTTC
CASSGGNAYEQYF
>TRBJ2-3|NA|TRBV20-1|many
TGCAGTGCTAGACCCCGGACAGCTAGCACAGATACGCAGTATTTT
CSARPRTASTDTQYF
>TRBJ2-7|NA|TRBV4-1|NA
TGCGCCAGCAGCCAAGAGAAAGGAGGGGGCAAGGGCTACGAGCAGTACTTC
CASSQEKGGGKGYEQYF
>TRBJ2-2|TRBD2|TRBV11-2|NA
TGTGCCAGCAGCACCAGACTAGCGGGGGCCTTCGCGAACACCGGGGAGCTGTTTTTT
CASSTRLAGAFANTGELFF
>TRBJ2-7|NA|TRBV10-3|many
TGTGCCATCGGTAAGAGGGAACACGAGCAGTACTTC
CAIGKREHEQYF
>TRBJ1-5|NA|TRBV5-1|few
TGCGCCAGCAGCCCGGGCGCTACAGGGTCGCAACAGCCCCAGCATTTT
CASSPGATGSQQPQHF
>TRBJ2-3|TRBD1|TRBV27|NA
TGTGCCAGCAGTTTTTACTTCCGCCAGGGGGTGACAGATACGCAGTATTTT
CASSFYFRQGVTDTQYF
>TRBJ2-7|TRBD1|TRBV11-2|NA
TGTGCCAGCAGCCAGACAGGGCGCATGAACGAGCAGTACTTC
CASSQTGRMNEQYF
>TRBJ1-4|NA|TRBV27|few
TGTGCCAGCAGTTTTGAGGGGGTTGGCGAAAAACTGTTTTTT
CASSFEGVGEKLFF
>TRBJ2-3|TRBD2|TRBV29-1|NA
TGCAGCGTTCAGGGACTAGCGGGGGATACGCAGTATTTT
CSVQGLAGDTQYF
>TRBJ1-1|NA|TRBV5-6|few
TGTGCCAGCAGCTTTTACAGGGCGAACACTGAAGCTTTCTTT
CASSFYRANTEAFF
>TRBJ2-6|NA|TRBV29-1|many
TGCAGCGCCTACTCTGGGGCCAACGTCCTGACTTTC
CSAYSGANVLTF
>TRBJ1-1|NA|TRBV20-1|NA
TGCAGTGCTAGACTCCGGGCGACGAACACTGAAGCTTTCTTT
CSARLRATNTEAFF
>TRBJ1-2|NA|TRBV27|NA
TGTGCCAGCAGTTTATATGAGGGTTATGGCTACACCTTC
CASSLYEGYGYTF
>TRBJ1-6|TRBD1|TRBV27|few
TGTGCCAGCAGTTCAGCTACAGGGGGCAGTTCACCCCTCCACTTT
CASSSATGGSSPLHF
>TRBJ2-7|TRBD1|TRBV12-3/TRBV12-4|NA
TGTGCCAGCAGTTCACAGGGGGCTGCCTACGAGCAGTACTTC
CASSSQGAAYEQYF
>TRBJ2-2|NA|TRBV19|NA
TGTGCCTCCCGAATGGACGGTAACACCGGGGAGCTGTTTTTT
CASRMDGNTGELFF
>TRBJ2-2|NA|TRBV20-1|NA
TGCAGTGCTAGTCGGGCAGGGGGAGGTACCGGGGAGCTGTTTTTT
CSASRAGGGTGELFF
>TRBJ1-1|NA|TRBV12-3/TRBV12-4|many
TGTGCCAGCAGCTGGACTCCTAACACTGAAGCTTTCTTT
CASSWTPNTEAFF
>TRBJ1-5|TRBD1|TRBV12-3/TRBV12-4|NA
TGTGCCAGCAGCATGACAGGGCTAGAGAGGCCCCAGCATTTT
CASSMTGLERPQHF
>TRBJ1-2|TRBD1|TRBV10-3|NA
TGTGCCATCAGCCCCGACAGGGGAGGTGCAGGCTACACCTTC
CAISPDRGGAGYTF
>TRBJ2-3|TRBD2|TRBV12-3/TRBV12-4|NA
TGTGCCAGCGGGAATAGCGGGGACGCCCTTAGGGGTGGAGTACATTTT
CASGNSGDALRGGVHF
>TRBJ1-2|NA|TRBV20-1|NA
TGCAGTGCTAGGACTGGGGCAGCAGCCTATGGCTACACCTTC
CSARTGAAAYGYTF
>TRBJ2-3|TRBD2|TRBV6-1|few
TGTGCCAGCTGCTCGGGACTAGCTATACATACGCAGTATTTT
CASCSGLAIHTQYF
>TRBJ2-7|TRBD1|TRBV5-4|few
TGTGCCAGCAGCTCGATGAACAGGGGGCTCGACGAGCAGTACTTC
CASSSMNRGLDEQYF
>TRBJ2-6|NA|TRBV27|few
TGTGCCAGCCAGGGGGGGGCCAACGTCCTGACTTTC
CASQGGANVLTF
>TRBJ1-5|NA|TRBV18|NA
TGTGCCAGCTCACCAGAAGGGCTCTTCAATCAGCCCCAGCATTTT
CASSPEGLFNQPQHF
>TRBJ2-1|TRBD2|TRBV4-3|NA
TGCGCCAGCAGCCGAAATAGGAGGACTAGCGGGGGGGCCGTGGATGAGCAGTTCTTC
CASSRNRRTSGGAVDEQFF
>TRBJ1-1|TRBD1|TRBV5-1|few
TGCGCCAGCAGCCCGGGACAGGGCGGGGACACTGAAGCTTTCTTT
CASSPGQGGDTEAFF
>TRBJ1-5|NA|TRBV20-1|many
TGCAGTGCTAGAGGGCTCACTTGGCAGCCCCAGCATTTT
CSARGLTWQPQHF
>TRBJ2-1|NA|TRBV20-1|few
TGCAGTGCTAGAGTACCCCGTTTAGAGCCTGCCTACAATGAGCAGTTCTTC
CSARVPRLEPAYNEQFF
>TRBJ1-3|TRBD1|TRBV20-1|NA
TGCAGTGCGTCGGGACAGAGCTCTGGAAACACCATATATTTT
CSASGQSSGNTIYF
>TRBJ2-2|NA|TRBV2|many
TGTGCCAGCACTAACCGGGAGAGTTCTACCGGGGAGCTGTTTTTT
CASTNRESSTGELFF
>TRBJ2-5|NA|TRBV4-2|few
TGTGCCAGCAGCCAAGATATTCGAGAGACCCAGTACTTC
CASSQDIRETQYF
>TRBJ2-3|TRBD1|TRBV12-3/TRBV12-4|few
TGTGCCAGCAATCCGGGACAGGGGCTGTTAGCAGATACGCAGTATTTT
CASNPGQGLLADTQYF
>TRBJ2-5|NA|TRBV24-1|many
TGTGCCACCAGTGATTTGTTGGGGGATCATGAGACCCAGTACTTC
CATSDLLGDHETQYF
>TRBJ2-2|NA|TRBV19|once
TGTGCCAGTAGTATTGGGGATAGGACTGGGGAGCTGTTTTTT
CASSIGDRTGELFF
>TRBJ2-3|NA|TRBV6-6|NA
TGTGCCACCACAGACAGCACAGATACGCAGTATTTT
CATTDSTDTQYF
>TRBJ2-4|NA|TRBV20-1|few
TGCAGTGCTAGCCGAGCCAAAAACATTCAGTACTTC
CSASRAKNIQYF
>TRBJ2-1|NA|TRBV24-1|few
TGTGCCACCAGTGATTTGGCGCGGGGCGAGCAGTTCTTC
CATSDLARGEQFF
>TRBJ2-5|NA|TRBV7-8|few
TGTGCCAGCAGCTTAGCAGAATCTCAAGAGACCCAGTACTTC
CASSLAESQETQYF
>TRBJ2-5|NA|TRBV29-1|NA
TGCAGCGTTGAAGCGGAAACCCAGTACTTC
CSVEAETQYF
>TRBJ1-1|NA|TRBV5-1|few
TGCGCCAGCAGCGCCGGGTCTCTGAACACTGAAGCTTTCTTT
CASSAGSLNTEAFF
>TRBJ2-1|NA|TRBV30|many
TGTGCCTGGAGTGTCGGTAGCTCCTACAATGAGCAGTTCTTC
CAWSVGSSYNEQFF
>TRBJ2-7|TRBD2|TRBV19|few
TGTGCCAGTAGTTCGGGAGGGACATCCTACGAGCAGTACTTC
CASSSGGTSYEQYF
>TRBJ1-2|NA|TRBV5-5|many
TGTGCCAGCAGCTTGGACCGGGAGATCTATGGCTACACCTTC
CASSLDREIYGYTF
>TRBJ2-4|NA|TRBV5-1|few
TGCGCCAGCAGCTCCGACCCCTTGGATCTGTCGGCCAAAAACATTCAGTACTTC
CASSSDPLDLSAKNIQYF